This T cell receptor (beta chain) was sequenced during a study of blood T cell repertoires in COVID-19. There are 16 residues in the CDR3. In germline, CDR1 is SEHNR, CDR2 FQNEAQ (reference sequence). Trimming took off 5 bases at V and 2 bases at J, with 16 bases between the two ends. Measured with immunoSEQ multiplex PCR; TCRdb has only the in-frame clones, and not every one. The sample consists of around 400,000 clones, roughly 90% of them appearing once. Sequencing was performed on PBMCs or T cells enriched from blood (not recorded which). The sequence was obtained from a woman in her 30s who had recovered from COVID-19. V and J are TRBV7-9 and TRBJ1-5; D unclear. CDR3 sequence reads: CASSGATGEGNQPQHF. In DNA, the CDR3 is TGTGCCAGCAGCGGTGCAACCGGTGAAGGCAATCAGCCCCAGCATTTT.